This TCR beta chain is from a study of T cell responses to AZD1222 COVID-19 vaccine. Overall study: Second-dose intervals of approximately 4 or approximately 12 weeks were pooled.

Study-wide points: Once two AZD1222 doses were given, Spike-specific TCR breadth and depth went up. The study reported that nearly half of spike-specific TCRs target unmutated variant regions. Most donors were white British and more were female, and clonal diversity was possibly underestimated.

A remark on this clone: The antigen remains unidentified.

CDR1 and CDR2 (germline): MNHEY, SMNVEV (reference sequence). CDR3 size: 17 residues. Trimming left V 9 bases short and J 2 bases short, with 25 bases between. TCRdb's copy holds only in-frame clones and misses some; the assay was immunoSEQ multiplex PCR. This sample has 75,000 to 100,000 clones, with 89% found just once. The receptor's source is an adult in good health. The input for sequencing was peripheral blood, taken on day 0 of AZD1222 vaccination. The chain has TRBV27 and TRBJ1-1, with D perhaps TRBD1 (5 bases). In nucleotides, the CDR3 is TGTGCCAGGGGACGGGGACCCAGGTTTCGAGCCAACACTGAAGCTTTCTTT. This encodes CARGRGPRFRANTEAFF.